These 17 T cell receptor beta chains came from one sample sequenced in a study of cytomegalovirus exposure and HLA in healthy donors. Researchers ran the PCR with 60 Vbeta and 13 Jbeta primers. Using immunoSEQ multiplex PCR, the repertoire was profiled, and TCRdb retains in-frame clones only, with some absent. The data show about 150,000 clones, more than 65% seen once. The sequenced sample consisted of PBMCs. All receptors derive from a man aged 45 to 65 in good health and CMV-seropositive.

This chain connects TRBV29-1 to TRBJ2-5; D is perhaps TRBD1 (6 bases). CDR1 and CDR2 (germline): SQVTM, ANQGSEA. The V end was cut by 2 bases, the J end by 5 bases, with 12 bases between. The CDR3 runs to 13 residues. Written as DNA, the CDR3 is TGCAGCGTTGAACAGGGGAAACGGGAGACCCAGTACTTC. Its translation: CSVEQGKRETQYF.

The chain combines TRBV11-3 with TRBJ2-5; no clear D gene. The CDR3 sequence is 13 residues long. V was trimmed by 1 base and J by 3 bases, leaving 6 bases between them. The germline gives CDR1 SGHNT, CDR2 YENEEA. The CDR3, as DNA: TGTGCCAGCAGCTTAGGTTTCGAAGAGACCCAGTACTTC. It yields the protein CASSLGFEETQYF.

The CDR3 nucleotides read TGTGCCAGCAGCTTCCGGACAGGATTCTATGGCTACACCTTC. Residues: CASSFRTGFYGYTF. This chain links TRBV7-3 with TRBJ1-2; 7 bases map to TRBD1. V lost 3 bases to trimming and J lost 4 bases; unmatched junction nucleotides: 5. CDR3 size: 14 residues. Germline values: CDR1 SGHTA, CDR2 FQGTGA.

The chain has TRBV10-3 and TRBJ1-6; no reliable D call. The germline gives CDR1 ENHRY, CDR2 SYGVKD. The CDR3 is 16 amino acids. V gave up 4 bases and J gave up 7 bases, with 17 bases separating them. The DNA for the CDR3 is TGTGCCATCAGTGTGTTCGGGTCAAAAGGAAATTCACCCCTCCACTTT. Its translation is CAISVFGSKGNSPLHF.

This clone was seen just once. V and J are TRBV6-6 and TRBJ2-5; 10 positions match TRBD1. The CDR3 sequence is 15 residues long. CDR1 is MNHNY, CDR2 SVGAGI, per germline (reference sequence). Trimming at V came to 0 bases and at J to 5 bases, leaving 3 bases not matched to a gene. The CDR3 loop reads CASSYSGTGDETQYF. Here the CDR3 DNA reads TGTGCCAGCAGTTACTCCGGGACAGGGGATGAGACCCAGTACTTC.

The V gene is TRBV28, the J gene TRBJ2-5, with a tentative D call TRBD1 (6 bases). Per the germline V gene, CDR1 is MDHEN and CDR2 is SYDVKM. V lost 3 bases and J lost 1, with 12 bases in between. The CDR3 has 15 residues. CDR3 in DNA: TGTGCCAGCAGTTTGGACAGATTCCTCCAAGAGACCCAGTACTTC. Protein: CASSLDRFLQETQYF. Looking up the rest from reference TRBV28 and TRBJ2-5 gives the full variable domain: DVKVTQSSRYLVKRTGEKVFLECVQDMDHENMFWYRQDPGLGLRLIYFSYDVKMKEKGDIPEGYSVSREKKERFSLILESASTNQTSMYLCASSLDRFLQETQYFGPGTRLLVL.

The V call is TRBV7-8, the J call TRBJ1-2, with D maybe TRBD1 (5 bases). V was pared by 1 base and J by 7 bases, with 13 bases between. Germline V CDR1 and CDR2: SGHVS, FQNEAQ. The CDR3 extends over 14 amino acids. Here the CDR3 reads CASSLGRWGSGYTF. The CDR3 DNA reads TGTGCCAGCAGCTTAGGCAGATGGGGCAGTGGCTACACCTTC.

This chain uses TRBV29-1 with TRBJ1-1; 11 bases agree with TRBD1. The CDR3 covers 12 residues. V was clipped by 6 bases and J by 9 bases; unmatched bases: 6. Per germline, CDR1 SQVTM and CDR2 ANQGSEA. CDR3 DNA sequence: TGCAGCGTCGGACAGGGGGCGAGGAAAGCTTTCTTT. This codes for CSVGQGARKAFF.

J is TRBJ2-5 and V is TRBV9; 8 bases fit TRBD1. Germline CDR1 and CDR2: SGDLS and YYNGEE. The CDR3 has 16 amino acids. Losses at the gene ends were 0 bases for V and 5 bases for J; bases not matched to a gene: 9. The CDR3 DNA reads as TGTGCCAGCAGCGTAGATGGCAGGGGGCAGGAGGAGACCCAGTACTTC. This translates into CASSVDGRGQEETQYF.

The chain joins TRBV6-5 to TRBJ2-5; TRBD1 matches 7 bases. Germline CDR1 is MNHEY and CDR2 is SVGAGI. The CDR3 is made up of 15 amino acids. V lost 1 base and J lost 2; bases outside the gene matches: 4. CDR3 nucleotide sequence: TGTGCCAGCAGTTACTTCCAGGGGGTACAAGAGACCCAGTACTTC. Translated: CASSYFQGVQETQYF.

This chain links TRBV7-9 with TRBJ1-5; TRBD1 agrees at 7 bases. Trimming cost V 4 bases and J 7 bases; bases outside gene matches: 4. This CDR3 has 13 residues. Germline CDR1 is SEHNR and CDR2 is FQNEAQ (reference sequence). The CDR3 reads CASSSTGDQPQHF. DNA for the CDR3: TGTGCCAGCAGCTCCACAGGGGACCAGCCCCAGCATTTT.

V usage is TRBV9 and J usage is TRBJ1-1; a possible D gene is TRBD1 (5 bases). CDR3 length: 14 amino acids. With 2 bases removed from V and 1 base from J, the gap between germline ends came to 9 bases. Germline assignment: CDR1 SGDLS and CDR2 YYNGEE. In DNA form, the CDR3 reads TGTGCCAGCAGCGTGATTACAGGGAACACTGAAGCTTTCTTT. Encoded protein: CASSVITGNTEAFF.

This sequence joins TRBV5-1 and TRBJ2-2; 7 nucleotides match TRBD1. The CDR3 totals 15 residues. From germline, CDR1 is SGHRS and CDR2 YFSETQ. Trimming removed 7 bases from V and 0 bases from J; junction bases left unmatched: 6. In DNA form, the CDR3 reads TGCGCCAGCCGCCGGGACAGCGCGAACACCGGGGAGCTGTTTTTT. It encodes CASRRDSANTGELFF.

About this clone: The junction does not match germline at one end; this may be a read error. CDR3 sequence reads: CSSSLASGRPYEQYF. For the CDR3, the DNA is TGTTCCAGCAGCTTAGCTAGCGGGAGGCCCTACGAGCAGTACTTC. The chain couples TRBV7-9 to TRBJ2-7; TRBD2 aligns across 11 bases. CDR3 size: 15 residues. Germline lookup yields CDR1 SEHNR and CDR2 FQNEAQ (reference sequence).

The rearrangement joins TRBV7-6 to TRBJ2-7; 13 positions agree with TRBD2. The CDR3 extends over 16 amino acids. Trimming removed 5 bases from V and 0 bases from J; junction bases left unmatched: 4. CDR1 is SGHVS and CDR2 is FNYEAQ in the germline V gene. In DNA form, the CDR3 reads TGTGCCAGCAGCGCTGGACTAGCGGGAGTCTCCTACGAGCAGTACTTC. Its protein is CASSAGLAGVSYEQYF.

This clone has just a few counts. This chain uses TRBV5-1 with TRBJ2-5; 7 positions agree with TRBD1. With the DNA end fitting TRBJ2-7 better, the J assignment may be wrong. The germline V gene has CDR1 SGHRS and CDR2 YFSETQ. CDR3 length equals 14 residues. Here the CDR3 DNA reads TGCGCCAGCAGCTTAGACAGGGACTCCTACGAGCAGTACTTC. Translated, it gives CASSLDRDSYEQYF.

The gene calls are TRBV28 and TRBJ1-4, with D possibly matching TRBD1 (6 bases). Germline CDR1 and CDR2: MDHEN and SYDVKM. V lost 6 bases to trimming and J lost 2 bases, with 16 bases between them. The CDR3 is 16 amino acids. DNA for the CDR3: TGTGCCAGCAGCTCCCCGGACAGCCGTACTAATGAAAAACTGTTTTTT. Translating gives CASSSPDSRTNEKLFF.